This passage covers 17 T cell receptor beta chains from one sample sequenced in a study of relationships among human T cell subsets. Semiquantitative ARM-PCR amplified T cell receptor alpha and beta CDR3 regions from mRNA. Exponential amplification used communal superprimers after tagged nested gene-specific primers in ARM-PCR. TCRdb itself ran the multiplex PCR reads through MiXCR, one entry per CDR3 protein. The repertoire has about 15,000 distinct CDR3 sequences, roughly 60% of them found once; the top ten carry about 35%. What was sequenced was total T cells sorted from blood. These receptor sequences come from a man aged 40-50 years in good health.

This clonotype qualifies as large (0.1 to 1%). V usage is TRBV20-1 and J usage is TRBJ1-1; 9 bases line up with TRBD1. This CDR3 has 16 residues. V shed 7 bases and J 0 bases; nucleotides not matched to a gene: 12. Germline-derived CDR1 and CDR2 are DFQATT and SNEGSKA (reference sequence). CDR3 nucleotides: TGCAGTGTCTCAGGGACAGGGTATTTGTTGAACACTGAAGCTTTCTTT. It translates to CSVSGTGYLLNTEAFF.

This chain connects TRBV27 to TRBJ2-1; D is perhaps TRBD1 (5 bases). Germline assignment: CDR1 MNHEY and CDR2 SMNVEV (reference sequence). V lost 0 bases to trimming and J lost 4 bases, with 7 bases between them. The CDR3 is made up of 14 amino acids. The CDR3 here is CASSLSGAYNEQFF. CDR3 bases: TGTGCCAGCAGTTTATCTGGGGCTTACAATGAGCAGTTCTTC.

The chain combines TRBV12-3 or TRBV12-4 with TRBJ2-7, with 9 nucleotides matching TRBD1. The J segment lost 8 bases and the V segment lost 4 bases, leaving 9 bases of the junction unmatched. The CDR3 spans 14 residues. This chain's CDR3 is CASSSGTGRRKQYF. The CDR3 DNA is TGTGCCAGCAGTTCCGGGACAGGGAGGCGGAAGCAGTACTTC.

The CDR3 DNA sequence: TGTGCCAGCAGTTTTGACAAGTCCGAGCAGTACTTC. Its protein product is CASSFDKSEQYF. The chain couples TRBV12-3 or TRBV12-4 to TRBJ2-7, with D hard to call. The CDR3 runs to 12 residues. The V and J ends lost 3 bases and 6 bases respectively, with 9 bases between them.

The rearrangement links TRBV11-2 to TRBJ2-7; no firm D call. The CDR3 covers 16 residues. Trimming shortened V by 0 bases and J by 2 bases, and 14 bases separated the two germline ends. In germline, CDR1 is SGHAT, CDR2 FQNNGV. The CDR3 DNA is TGTGCCAGCAGCTTAGATCGCCAGGTTATGGCCTACGAGCAGTACTTC. Protein: CASSLDRQVMAYEQYF.

This chain uses TRBV10-3 with TRBJ2-1; 9 positions agree with TRBD2. V was clipped by 8 bases and J by 9 bases; unmatched bases: 5. There are 12 residues in the CDR3. Germline values: CDR1 ENHRY, CDR2 SYGVKD. The CDR3 is CAIYSGSGEQFF. CDR3 sequence (DNA): TGTGCCATCTATAGCGGGAGTGGTGAGCAGTTCTTC.

The chain combines TRBV28 with TRBJ2-1, with a weak D call TRBD1 (5 bases). This CDR3 has 12 residues. Trimming removed 5 bases from V and 7 bases from J, with 9 bases in between. From germline, CDR1 is MDHEN and CDR2 SYDVKM. The CDR3 nucleotides are TGTGCCAGCAGTCCTCAGGGAAATGAGCAGTTCTTC. Translation gives CASSPQGNEQFF.

The chain couples TRBV6-6 to TRBJ1-6; TRBD1 matches at 9 bases. The germline V gene has CDR1 MNHNY and CDR2 SVGAGI (reference sequence). The CDR3 extends over 15 amino acids. V lost 6 bases, J lost 6 bases, and 6 bases stayed unmatched. The CDR3 sequence: CASSPLTGGNSPLHF. For the CDR3, the DNA is TGTGCCAGCAGCCCTTTGACAGGGGGTAATTCACCCCTCCACTTT.

The V gene is TRBV27, the J gene TRBJ1-2; TRBD1 matches at 10 bases. The CDR3 sequence is 15 residues long. The germline CDR1 and CDR2 sequences are MNHEY and SMNVEV (reference sequence). V dropped 3 bases and J dropped 6; count of bases not matched to a gene: 7. CDR3 in DNA: TGTGCCAGCAGTTTGCCCGGGACAGGGGTAAATGGCTACACCTTC. It specifies CASSLPGTGVNGYTF.

V usage is TRBV4-1 and J usage is TRBJ1-5, with D perhaps TRBD1 (5 bases). CDR1 is MGHRA and CDR2 is YSYEKL in the germline V gene. The CDR3 totals 16 residues. The germline V and J ends were trimmed by 5 bases and 0 bases, with 14 bases remaining between them. Here the CDR3 reads CASSTYKTDSNQPQHF. In DNA, the CDR3 is TGCGCCAGCAGCACTTACAAGACAGATAGCAATCAGCCCCAGCATTTT.

The CDR3 sequence: CASSLPGPETQYF. CDR3 nucleotides: TGTGCCAGCAGCTTACCTGGCCCCGAGACCCAGTACTTC. The rearrangement links TRBV11-2 to TRBJ2-5; D not certain. V was clipped by 2 bases and J by 5 bases, with 9 bases between them. The CDR3 loop spans 13 amino acids. Germline CDR1 and CDR2: SGHAT and FQNNGV.

V and J are TRBV29-1 and TRBJ1-2, with D uncertain. Trimming shortened V by 0 bases and J by 5 bases, and 10 bases separated the two germline ends. Looked up from germline, CDR1 is SQVTM and CDR2 is ANQGSEA. The CDR3 has 13 residues. The CDR3 reads CSVEDKAAYGYTF. The CDR3 DNA follows: TGCAGCGTTGAAGACAAGGCAGCTTATGGCTACACCTTC.

The chain uses TRBV6-6 and TRBJ2-7, with TRBD2 matching over 10 bases. V was clipped by 5 bases and J by 5 bases; unmatched bases: 15. Germline V gene sequence: CDR1 MNHNY, CDR2 SVGAGI (reference sequence). The CDR3 sequence is 17 residues long. CDR3 residues: CASSKLAGRALWDEQYF. For the CDR3, the DNA is TGTGCCAGCAGTAAACTAGCGGGGAGGGCTCTTTGGGACGAGCAGTACTTC.

This clonotype is categorized as medium-sized. V is TRBV11-2 and J is TRBJ2-7; 7 bases map to TRBD2. The CDR3 covers 15 residues. Germline loops: CDR1 SGHAT, CDR2 FQNNGV. V shed 0 bases and J 0 bases; nucleotides not matched to a gene: 2. This CDR3 reads CASSLEAGPSYEQYF. The CDR3 DNA follows: TGTGCCAGCAGCTTAGAAGCGGGGCCCTCCTACGAGCAGTACTTC.

This clonotype was counted a few times. The V gene is TRBV2, the J gene TRBJ1-1, with D possibly TRBD1 on 6 matching bases. CDR3 length: 13 residues. Germline V gives CDR1 SNHLY, CDR2 FYNNEI. Trimming stripped 6 bases from V and 5 bases from J, with 13 bases between. The CDR3 region has the DNA TGTGCCAGCAGCGGGGGGCCGTGGACTGAAGCTTTCTTT. It is translated as CASSGGPWTEAFF.

In this sample, this clonotype turned up a few times. This chain uses TRBV7-9 with TRBJ2-4, with a possible D match to TRBD1 (6 bases). This CDR3 is 17 amino acids long. Germline V gives CDR1 SEHNR, CDR2 FQNEAQ (reference sequence). Trimming took off 6 bases at V and 4 bases at J, with 22 bases between the two ends. The CDR3 DNA follows: TGTGCCAGCAGTGACGACAGGCCAAGAAGGGGTAAAAACATTCAGTACTTC. This translates into CASSDDRPRRGKNIQYF.

This clonotype was detected a few times. Here the CDR3 DNA reads TGTGCCAGCGGGGGGGGAACCTCTACGCAGTATTTT. Amino acid sequence: CASGGGTSTQYF. This rearrangement joins TRBV2 to TRBJ2-3, with 7 bases identical to TRBD2. Trimming cost V 8 bases and J 8 bases; bases outside gene matches: 7. The CDR3 is made up of 12 amino acids. CDR1 and CDR2 (germline): SNHLY, FYNNEI.